The present entry profiles one T cell receptor (beta chain) with its context. The antigen is unknown. Using about 220 ng DNA, 25,000 to 35,000 T cell genomes, the sorted-subset replicate PCRs were run. The protocol was immunoSEQ multiplex PCR, while the TCRdb copy is restricted to in-frame clones and leaves out a portion. Among hundreds of thousands of clones listed, around 90% were seen once. The sample belongs to a study of shared clonotypes between healthy human individuals. Study overall: The donor group consisted of a couple of women and a few men, aged 18 to 49. Whole-study results and caveats: The study's rarefaction showed incomplete sorted-subset sequencing despite large depth. Relative to memory subsets, naive subsets generally showed larger estimated richness.

The germline V gene has CDR1 SGHTA and CDR2 FQGNSA. The V end lost 3 bases, the J end lost 0 bases, and 12 bases lay between the germline ends. The CDR3 runs to 16 residues. This clonotype was sampled from a young man in good health. The source material was memory CD8+ T cells sorted from blood. The subset is: CD45RO+ cells pooled with CCR7-negative TemRA cells. This rearrangement joins TRBV7-2 to TRBJ2-1; either TRBD1 or TRBD2 may supply D (5 bases each). The CDR3 spells CASSLGVQTSYNEQFF. DNA of the CDR3: TGTGCCAGCAGCTTGGGGGTCCAGACCTCCTACAATGAGCAGTTCTTC.